The 5 T cell receptor beta chains below were found in one sample sequenced in a study of T cells in women clearing cervical HPV infection. Measured with immunoSEQ multiplex PCR; TCRdb has only the in-frame clones, and not every one. Reported are around 21,000 clones; the ten largest clones contain 6%. The sample comprised blood buffy coat. Receptor source: a woman between 18 and 69 years old with a cervical HPV16 infection that either progressed to CIN3+ or cleared (not recorded which).

Points on this clone: With the read ending 3 residues before the CDR3 end, the germline J gene is used to fill in that end. V and J are TRBV28 and TRBJ1-5; D remains ambiguous. CDR1 is MDHEN and CDR2 is SYDVKM in the germline V gene. The ends were cut back, 6 bases at V and 0 bases at J, with 6 bases in the middle. The CDR3 consists of 13 residues. The CDR3 DNA, read in part, is TGTGCCAGCAGACGACTTAGCAATCAGCCC. As protein: CASRRLSNQP. The full CDR3 protein is CASRRLSNQPQHF.

On this clone itself: The read comes to an end 3 residues before the CDR3 does, leaving the germline J gene to fill in the end. The chain links TRBV6-1 to TRBJ1-6, with a weak D call TRBD1 (5 bases). The V gene's germline CDR1 is MNHNS and CDR2 SASEGT. V was trimmed by 4 bases and J by 0 bases, leaving 10 bases between them. This CDR3 has 16 amino acids. CDR3: CASSGQKSSYNSPLHF. The covered CDR3 bases are TGTGCCAGCAGTGGACAGAAAAGCTCCTATAATTCACCC.

Concerning this clone itself: The read finishes 3 residues shy of the CDR3 end, and the germline J gene is used to complete it. This chain links TRBV5-1 with TRBJ2-1, with D possibly matching TRBD2 (6 bases). CDR3 size: 15 residues. The V gene's germline CDR1 is SGHRS and CDR2 YFSETQ. Trimming removed 4 bases at V and 1 base at J, with 12 bases between. The CDR3 spells CASSRDFESYNEQFF. The DNA read from the CDR3 is TGCGCCAGCAGCCGGGACTTTGAGTCCTACAATGAG.

Comment on this clone: The CDR3 is cut off 3 residues early in the read; its end comes from the germline J gene. The V and J genes are TRBV9 and TRBJ2-2, with 7 bases lining up with TRBD1. This CDR3 is 17 amino acids long. CDR1 is SGDLS and CDR2 is YYNGEE in the germline V gene. Trimming cost V 0 bases and J 3 bases; bases outside gene matches: 8. The part of the CDR3 DNA that was read is TGTGCCAGCAGCGTAGGGGCAGGGGGTTTTGACACCGGGGAG. Its translation: CASSVGAGGFDTGE. The whole CDR3 sequence is CASSVGAGGFDTGELFF.

For this clone: The sequence runs out 3 residues before the end of the CDR3; the remainder is reconstructed from the germline J gene. The chain combines TRBV19 with TRBJ1-2, with no clear D. This CDR3 contains 14 residues. Germline assignment: CDR1 LNHDA and CDR2 SQIVND (reference sequence). V was trimmed by 6 bases and J by 3 bases, leaving 14 bases between them. Incomplete CDR3 DNA: TGTGCCAGTAGGCAATCTTGGGCAGACTATGGC. This gives the protein CASRQSWADYG. The full CDR3 protein reads CASRQSWADYGYTF.